This T cell receptor beta chain was profiled in a study of spatial heterogeneity in lung cancer. Turning to the study itself: When follow-up PBMC samples existed, they were sequenced (at a median of about 2 years after resection). Combinations of a unique TCR and a UMI were tallied in raw reads, and on average each appeared more than ten times.

A unique molecular identifier was attached to every TCR cDNA molecule. TCRdb reprocessed the 5' RACE reads with MiXCR, giving one entry per CDR3 protein. The sample has about 47,000 distinct CDR3 sequences; 12% are singletons. Time point here: blood at routine non-recurrence follow-up after resection. No cells were sorted before sequencing. The whole RNA sequenced was extracted from tumor, nontumor lung or frozen PBMC. This clonotype was detected many times. This receptor was obtained from a male donor with early-stage non-small cell lung cancer. The sample was PBMCs, taken at follow-up.

CDR3 nucleotides: TGTGCCAGCTCACCTGAGGACAATTCACCCCTCCACTTT. The encoded protein is CASSPEDNSPLHF. V usage is TRBV18 and J usage is TRBJ1-6; D is undetermined. Germline assignment: CDR1 KGHSH and CDR2 LQKENI. The CDR3 is 13 residues long. V shed 3 bases and J shed 7 bases, with 7 bases lying between them.